This T cell receptor beta chain appears in the sequencing data of a study of T cell repertoires in aging, cancer and after chemotherapy (dated by TCRdb to 2018 to 2020). For context, the study as a whole: The donors fell into six age groups ranging from 30 or younger to 70 or older, and each group had at least three individuals. Some 9 million TCR reads were contained in the full dataset. Peripheral blood TCR beta repertoires from healthy donors and cancer patients were profiled to examine immunoaging and T cell reconstitution after chemotherapy. Alongside under 100 healthy donors serving as a reference group, the cohort included approximately 220 cancer patients, of whom roughly 91 had hematological cancers and more than 110 had solid cancers. Healthy donor control TCR repertoires were recorded over several months to years and showed clear clonal overlap across re-sampling. What the work shows at the level of the full study, not this receptor alone: Compared with age-matched healthy donors, untreated patients with either hematological or solid cancers had significantly lower TCR diversity in the blood along with higher clonality. The authors noted that the repertoire data do not allow conclusions about immunological memory after chemotherapy. In both cancer cohorts, the median generation probability rose over the chemotherapy interval, which suggests that the repertoire was reconstituted through rebound thymic output. In healthy donors, the decline in TCR diversity with age was mainly explained by loss of richness, whereas in cancer patients loss of evenness was also found to contribute.

Including cysteine and phenylalanine, the CDR3 has 15 amino acids. This entry keeps only the CDR3 DNA: 45 bases, framed from base 1. Looking up the germline V gene (reference sequence) yields CDR1 LNHDA and CDR2 SQIVND. Cut back by 3 bases and 3 bases, the V and J ends lie 12 bases apart. This clonotype is identified as medium-sized (0.01 to 0.1%). The antigen it recognizes is unknown. No base quality values were provided; no much bigger clone lies one nucleotide off. Instead of sorted cells or RNA, genomic DNA extracted from peripheral blood served as the source for amplifying TCR beta rearrangements. Using a mixed TRB-A/B primer pool, multiplex touch-down PCR amplified rearranged TRB sequences covering the V, D and J segments. Illumina adapters and sample indices were attached to the amplicons through two consecutive PCR reactions run with Phusion HS II polymerase. After gel purification with the NucleoSpin Gel and PCR Clean-up kit, the amplicons were checked using Qubit and an Agilent 2100 Bioanalyzer. Sequencing of libraries was carried out on an Illumina MiSeq in 600-cycle, single-indexed, paired-end runs. The study's processing was this. MiXCR versions 2.12 and 3.0.5 were used to process TRB sequences. Each unique CDR3 nucleotide sequence was treated as one clone, and only productive sequences with two or more reads were kept. The repertoire metrics were Shannon diversity, evenness, clonality (defined as one minus evenness), and alpha-parameterized diversity profiles covering alpha 0 to 5. The IGoR algorithm was used to calculate generation probabilities for clones in the paired samples taken before and after chemotherapy. TCRdb reran the public reads through fastp at Q25 and MiXCR, keeping productive beta chains. A single entry per CDR3 protein holds the most common genes and DNA from its merged rows. These V and J calls are TCRdb output, not the study's own analysis. This sample comprises over 10,000 distinct CDR3 sequences, around 20% of them detected only once. Around 5.8% of the sample lies in the top ten.

The sequence was collected from a human donor in good health. This sequence uses TRBV19 and TRBJ2-1; the D segment may tentatively be TRBD1 or TRBD2, each giving 5 matched bases. The sample comprised blood. The nucleotide sequence reads as follows: TGTGCCAGTAGTATCTGGGGACGGAGCTACAATGAGCAGTTCTTC. Translated, this gives CASSIWGRSYNEQFF.